This TCR beta chain was sequenced for a study of identical twins. Per the germline V gene, CDR1 is SSHAT and CDR2 is FNYEAQ (reference sequence). The CDR3 runs 16 residues. Germline trimming cut 0 bases from V and 5 bases from J; bases unmatched to any gene: 4. The study's findings and limits: Cord blood's abundant beta clonotypes had fewer insertions, unlike memory repertoires. Sequences that were out-of-frame, alpha and twin-shared displayed an excess of low generation probability. Conclusions were drawn cross-sectionally by statistical analysis, without following the same donors.

Template switching (which added a universal primer site) was used, and cDNA carried unique molecular identifiers. Each CDR3 protein is one row after TCRdb ran MiXCR on the 5' RACE reads. The data contain hundreds of thousands of distinct CDR3 sequences, over 13% of them seen just once; the ten biggest clones take up around 8.9%. This clonotype was observed many times. Its cognate antigen is unknown. This receptor was taken from a woman aged 18-29 years in good health. The specimen was memory (CD45RO+) T cells sorted from blood. The V and J genes are TRBV7-7 and TRBJ2-2; 9 bases fit TRBD1. The CDR3 nucleotides read TGTGCCAGCAGCTTAGCCAGGACAGGGGCTACCGGGGAGCTGTTTTTT. As protein: CASSLARTGATGELFF.